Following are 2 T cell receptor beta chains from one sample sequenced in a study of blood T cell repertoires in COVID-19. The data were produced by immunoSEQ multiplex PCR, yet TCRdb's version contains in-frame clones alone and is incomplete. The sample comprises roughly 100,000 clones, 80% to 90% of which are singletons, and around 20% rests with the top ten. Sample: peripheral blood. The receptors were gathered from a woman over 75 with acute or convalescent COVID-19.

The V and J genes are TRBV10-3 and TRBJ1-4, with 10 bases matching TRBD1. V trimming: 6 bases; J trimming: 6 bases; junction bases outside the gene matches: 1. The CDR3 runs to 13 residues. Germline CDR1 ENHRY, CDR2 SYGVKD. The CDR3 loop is CAIRTGGDEKLFF. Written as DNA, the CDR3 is TGTGCCATCAGGACAGGGGGCGATGAAAAACTGTTTTTT.

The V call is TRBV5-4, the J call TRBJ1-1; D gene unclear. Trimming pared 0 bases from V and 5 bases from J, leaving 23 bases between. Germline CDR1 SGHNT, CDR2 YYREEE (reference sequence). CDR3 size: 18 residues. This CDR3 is CASSLGEKGLGLGTEAFF. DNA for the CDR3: TGTGCCAGCAGCTTGGGAGAAAAGGGCCTTGGACTGGGGACTGAAGCTTTCTTT. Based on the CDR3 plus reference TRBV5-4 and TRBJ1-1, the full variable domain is ETGVTQSPTHLIKTRGQQVTLRCSSQSGHNTVSWYQQALGQGPQFIFQYYREEENGRGNFPPRFSGLQFPNYSSELNVNALELDDSALYLCASSLGEKGLGLGTEAFFGQGTRLTVV.